The next 27 T cell receptor beta chains were all read from a single sample in a study of blood T cells in healthy people across ages. Next came a second PCR, run for roughly 6 to 11 cycles, which used a sample-barcoded 5' primer along with a J-beta primer mix. MiXCR, run by TCRdb on the 5' RACE reads, gives a single entry per CDR3 protein. The top ten hold about 0.69% of the sample, which has more than 900,000 distinct CDR3 sequences, about 23% seen once. This same sample was also taken into another study, of T cells of mothers and their children.

The sample was blood. The receptors here all came from a girl aged 2 to 10 in good health.

This clonotype was seen more than once but under ten times. V is TRBV5-1 and J is TRBJ2-5, with D unresolved. TRBJ2-1 explains the end of the DNA better; the J call may be wrong. This CDR3 has 15 residues. From germline, CDR1 is SGHRS and CDR2 YFSETQ. The CDR3 DNA follows: TGCGCCAGCAGCTTGGAGGGATTTCGGTACGATGAGCAGTTCTTC. It encodes CASSLEGFRYDEQFF.

This clonotype occurred a few times. V is TRBV7-6 and J is TRBJ2-7; D remains ambiguous. The CDR3 is 13 residues long. V lost 8 bases, J lost 2 bases, and 13 bases lay in between. In germline, CDR1 is SGHVS, CDR2 FNYEAQ. The CDR3 nucleotides are TGTGCCAGCGCAGATCAACCTACCTACGAGCAGTACTTC. This sequence encodes CASADQPTYEQYF.

The rearrangement uses TRBV6-2 or TRBV6-3 and TRBJ2-5, with D hard to call. Trimming shortened V by 0 bases and J by 1 base, and 9 bases separated the two germline ends. The CDR3 loop spans 15 amino acids. Germline V CDR1 and CDR2: MNHEY, SVGEGT. CDR3 DNA sequence: TGTGCCAGCAGTTACTCCTGGCAGACCCAAGAGACCCAGTACTTC. This codes for CASSYSWQTQETQYF.

The CDR3 protein is CASSPIQAYYNEQFF. CDR3 bases: TGTGCCAGCAGCCCGATTCAAGCTTACTACAATGAGCAGTTCTTC. V usage is TRBV9 and J usage is TRBJ2-1, with D unclear. The CDR3 sequence is 15 residues long. Germline CDR1 is SGDLS and CDR2 is YYNGEE. Trimming removed 4 bases from V and 3 bases from J, with 14 bases in between.

This clonotype was recorded at least ten times. This rearrangement joins TRBV5-1 to TRBJ1-2; 10 bases match TRBD1. Looked up from germline, CDR1 is SGHRS and CDR2 is YFSETQ. The CDR3 sequence is 14 residues long. V shed 4 bases, J shed 8 bases, and the junction held 8 bases outside the gene matches. The CDR3 loop reads CASSLGQGLGGYTF. DNA for the CDR3: TGCGCCAGCAGCCTGGGACAGGGGCTCGGCGGCTACACCTTC.

The chain employs TRBV10-3 and TRBJ2-5; 8 bases fit TRBD2. V gave up 10 bases and J gave up 0 bases; unmatched junction bases: 7. CDR1 is ENHRY, CDR2 SYGVKD, per germline. The CDR3 consists of 14 residues. The CDR3 DNA sequence: TGTGCCACCGGCGCCGGGAGGGACCAAGAGACCCAGTACTTC. It specifies CATGAGRDQETQYF.

This clonotype was observed many times. This chain links TRBV5-1 with TRBJ2-5; 8 bases are shared with TRBD1. Germline V gene data show CDR1 as SGHRS and CDR2 as YFSETQ. V gave up 5 bases and J gave up 4 bases; unmatched junction bases: 7. This CDR3 has 14 amino acids. The CDR3 coding sequence is TGCGCCAGCAGTCTCCAGGGGGCAGGAGAGACCCAGTACTTC. It codes for CASSLQGAGETQYF.

This clonotype was found a few times. The chain links TRBV2 to TRBJ2-1; tentative D call: TRBD2 (5 bases). Germline V gene data show CDR1 as SNHLY and CDR2 as FYNNEI. Trimming removed 8 bases from V and 3 bases from J, with 20 bases in between. The CDR3 is 16 amino acids. The CDR3 sequence: CASGTPDLTDYNEQFF. CDR3 bases: TGTGCCAGCGGAACCCCGGACTTGACTGACTACAATGAGCAGTTCTTC.

This clonotype showed up just a few times. The chain links TRBV20-1 to TRBJ2-3; 9 positions agree with TRBD2. The germline V gene has CDR1 DFQATT and CDR2 SNEGSKA (reference sequence). With 0 bases clipped from V and 4 bases from J, the junction kept 8 bases outside the gene matches. The CDR3 is 16 residues long. The chain's CDR3 is CSARDVLGGGADTQYF. The CDR3, as DNA: TGCAGTGCTAGAGACGTGCTGGGCGGGGGGGCAGATACGCAGTATTTT.

The CDR3 bases are TGCAGTGTGGGGGGCGGGACAGCCCTTGAAGCTTTCTTT. It specifies CSVGGGTALEAFF. The J gene is TRBJ1-1, the V gene TRBV20-1, with 7 bases matching TRBD1. The CDR3 has 13 amino acids. V shed 7 bases, J shed 7 bases, and the junction held 12 bases outside the gene matches. Looked up from germline, CDR1 is DFQATT and CDR2 is SNEGSKA (reference sequence).

This clonotype was seen a few times. J is TRBJ1-2 and V is TRBV27, with no clear D. From germline, CDR1 is MNHEY and CDR2 SMNVEV (reference sequence). Trimming removed 1 base at V and 3 bases at J, with 12 bases between. This CDR3 has 15 amino acids. The DNA of the CDR3 is TGTGCCAGCAGTTTATATTGGGATAGCTACTATGGCTACACCTTC. Protein: CASSLYWDSYYGYTF.

This clonotype was seen ten or more times. The J gene is TRBJ2-2, the V gene TRBV10-3; D gene uncertain. Trimming stripped 8 bases from V and 5 bases from J, with 9 bases between. CDR3 length equals 12 residues. Germline-derived CDR1 and CDR2 are ENHRY and SYGVKD. CDR3 protein: CAIRFPTGELFF. The CDR3 DNA follows: TGTGCCATCCGCTTCCCAACCGGGGAGCTGTTTTTT.

The rearrangement joins TRBV20-1 to TRBJ2-1; TRBD2 matches at 8 bases. The junction had 4 bases not matched to a gene; V was cut back by 5 bases and J by 1 base. The CDR3 has 14 amino acids. Per the germline V gene, CDR1 is DFQATT and CDR2 is SNEGSKA (reference sequence). CDR3 in amino acids: CSAETSASYNEQFF. The CDR3 nucleotides read TGCAGTGCTGAGACTAGCGCTTCCTACAATGAGCAGTTCTTC.

The chain couples TRBV10-2 to TRBJ2-7; 7 positions match TRBD1. CDR3 size: 15 residues. Per the germline V gene, CDR1 is WSHSY and CDR2 is SAAADI. The junction had 7 bases not matched to a gene; V was cut back by 4 bases and J by 1 base. This CDR3 reads CASSVDRETSYEQYF. The DNA for the CDR3 is TGCGCCAGCAGTGTCGACAGGGAAACGTCCTACGAGCAGTACTTC.

The gene calls are TRBV7-8 and TRBJ2-7, with TRBD2 identical over 9 bases. The assigned J gene may be wrong: the sequence end matches TRBJ2-1 better. CDR1 is SGHVS, CDR2 FQNEAQ, per germline. The CDR3 runs to 14 residues. The CDR3 coding sequence is TGTGCCAGCAGCTCGTGGGAGAGCGGGAGGGAGCAGTTCTTC. The encoded protein is CASSSWESGREQFF.

The rearrangement links TRBV29-1 to TRBJ2-5; tentatively, D is TRBD1 (5 bases). The J call may be mistaken, given a closer DNA end match to TRBJ2-7. CDR1 and CDR2 from the germline V gene are SQVTM and ANQGSEA. CDR3 length: 13 amino acids. The CDR3 region is CSVVMGQSYEQYF. CDR3 DNA: TGCAGCGTTGTGATGGGGCAGTCCTACGAGCAGTACTTC.

V usage is TRBV2 and J usage is TRBJ2-2; TRBD1 aligns across 9 bases. V was pared by 5 bases and J by 4 bases, with 26 bases of the junction left unmatched. The CDR3 spans 22 residues. CDR1 is SNHLY, CDR2 FYNNEI, per germline. CDR3 sequence: CASSPTGGARSNFRRITGELFF. The CDR3 coding sequence is TGTGCCAGCAGTCCCACAGGGGGCGCAAGGTCTAATTTCCGTCGGATCACCGGGGAGCTGTTTTTT.

This clonotype was observed a single time. Here the CDR3 omits its conserved ending phenylalanine or tryptophan, so a read error is the likely source. CDR3 protein: CASSPMGSGYTL. The CDR3 nucleotides are TGTGCCAGCAGCCCCATGGGGAGCGGCTACACCCTC. The genes are TRBV9 and TRBJ1-2; unclear D gene. CDR1 SGDLS and CDR2 YYNGEE come from the germline V gene. The CDR3 covers 12 residues. V was cut by 4 bases and J by 8 bases, with 12 bases left in between.

The rearrangement uses TRBV7-9 and TRBJ2-5; 9 bases agree with TRBD1. The assigned J gene may be wrong: the sequence end matches TRBJ2-7 better. CDR3 length equals 16 residues. Germline V CDR1 and CDR2: SEHNR, FQNEAQ (reference sequence). The CDR3: CASSLTQGARSYEQYF. Written as DNA, the CDR3 is TGTGCCAGCAGCTTGACACAGGGGGCGAGATCCTACGAGCAGTACTTC.

The chain has TRBV5-1 and TRBJ2-7; 7 bases agree with TRBD2. The CDR3 spans 13 residues. The germline V gene encodes CDR1 SGHRS and CDR2 YFSETQ. V lost 5 bases to trimming and J lost 0 bases; unmatched junction nucleotides: 2. CDR3 sequence: CASRPGGSYEQYF. Written as DNA, the CDR3 is TGCGCCAGCAGGCCGGGAGGCTCCTACGAGCAGTACTTC.

This clonotype was detected a few times. Mismatch with germline at one junction end may stem from a read error. The chain has TRBV9 and TRBJ1-1; D possibly corresponds to TRBD1 (5 bases). Germline V lookup: CDR1 SGDLS, CDR2 YYNGEE. CDR3 size: 12 residues. The chain's CDR3 is CASSVAAWDGGF. CDR3 coding DNA: TGTGCCAGCAGCGTAGCAGCTTGGGACGGAGGATTT.

This clonotype turned up a few times. The chain recombines TRBV10-2 with TRBJ2-3; D call uncertain. V lost 7 bases, J lost 3 bases, and 17 bases lay in between. In germline, CDR1 is WSHSY, CDR2 SAAADI. The CDR3 has 15 amino acids. This CDR3 is CASNRGELLTDTQYF. DNA of the CDR3: TGCGCCAGCAACCGCGGAGAGCTCTTAACAGATACGCAGTATTTT.

V and J are TRBV6-5 and TRBJ2-7; the D is unclear. Trimming cost V 8 bases and J 2 bases, with 10 bases left between them. The germline CDR1 and CDR2 sequences are MNHEY and SVGAGI. This CDR3 has 12 amino acids. The CDR3 region has the DNA TGTGCCAGCGGAGCCGGAACCTACGAGCAGTACTTC. Encoded protein: CASGAGTYEQYF.

V is TRBV28 and J is TRBJ2-3; no definite D call. The CDR3 has 14 amino acids. Germline V CDR1 and CDR2: MDHEN, SYDVKM. V shed 5 bases and J shed 0 bases, with 9 bases lying between them. CDR3 protein: CASSPYKSTDTQYF. DNA of the CDR3: TGTGCCAGCAGTCCTTATAAGAGCACAGATACGCAGTATTTT.

V gene TRBV6-1 combines with J gene TRBJ2-4; TRBD2 aligns across 7 bases. Losses at the gene ends were 4 bases for V and 7 bases for J; bases not matched to a gene: 7. The CDR3 is 14 residues long. The V gene's germline CDR1 is MNHNS and CDR2 SASEGT. CDR3 nucleotide sequence: TGTGCCAGCAGTGCGGCTGGGGGGGGGAACATTCAGTACTTC. Protein sequence: CASSAAGGGNIQYF.

The V and J genes are TRBV6-1 and TRBJ2-3, with 10 bases fitting TRBD1. CDR1 is MNHNS, CDR2 SASEGT, per germline. The CDR3 extends over 16 amino acids. After removal of 5 bases from V and 4 bases from J, the junction contained 9 bases not matched to a gene. The CDR3 DNA reads as TGTGCCAGCAGTTTCCTGATGGGACAGGGGCCAGATACGCAGTATTTT. Translated, it gives CASSFLMGQGPDTQYF.

The CDR3 sequence is CSVEGRQGARYNEQFF. The CDR3, as DNA: TGCAGCGTTGAAGGAAGACAGGGGGCAAGGTACAATGAGCAGTTCTTC. The rearrangement links TRBV29-1 to TRBJ2-1, with 10 bases fitting TRBD1. The trim removed 1 base at V and 4 bases at J, leaving 7 bases unmatched. The CDR3 is 16 amino acids. Germline lookup yields CDR1 SQVTM and CDR2 ANQGSEA.